Below are 29 T cell receptor beta chains sequenced from a single sample in a study of blood T cell repertoires in COVID-19. Method: immunoSEQ multiplex PCR; TCRdb's copy keeps in-frame clones and lacks some. The profile shows 150,000 to 200,000 clones, approximately 81% of them singletons. Material for sequencing was peripheral blood. Receptors were obtained from a person aged 70 to 85 with COVID-19, enrolled during active disease.

V usage is TRBV7-9 and J usage is TRBJ1-4; TRBD1 agrees at 7 bases. CDR3 size: 16 residues. The V and J ends lost 2 bases and 6 bases, in that order; junction bases with no gene match: 9. The germline CDR1 and CDR2 sequences are SEHNR and FQNEAQ (reference sequence). CDR3 sequence reads: CASSLTKGAHYEKLFF. The DNA for the CDR3 is TGTGCCAGCAGCTTAACTAAGGGGGCGCATTATGAAAAACTGTTTTTT. The variable domain in full, with the rest retrieved from reference TRBV7-9 and TRBJ1-4, is DTGVSQNPRHKITKRGQNVTFRCDPISEHNRLYWYRQTLGQGPEFLTYFQNEAQLEKSRLLSDRFSAERPKGSFSTLEIQRTEQGDSAMYLCASSLTKGAHYEKLFFGSGTQLSVL.

This clone was observed a handful of times. The V and J genes are TRBV30 and TRBJ2-6; TRBD2 agrees at 7 bases. Germline trimming cut 0 bases from V and 2 bases from J; bases unmatched to any gene: 10. The germline V gene has CDR1 GTSNPN and CDR2 SVGIG (reference sequence). The CDR3 is 18 residues long. The CDR3 nucleotides read TGTGCCTGGAGTGTACGTGCAGGGAGGGGCCCTGGGGCCAACGTCCTGACTTTC. It encodes CAWSVRAGRGPGANVLTF. The variable domain in full, completed from reference TRBV30 and TRBJ2-6, reads SQTIHQWPATLVQPVGSPLSLECTVEGTSNPNLYWYRQAAGRGLQLLFYSVGIGQISSEVPQNLSASRPQDRQFILSSKKLLLSDSGFYLCAWSVRAGRGPGANVLTFGAGSRLTVL.

The genes are TRBV4-3 and TRBJ1-1, with D tentatively TRBD1 (6 bases). CDR1 and CDR2 from the germline V gene are LGHNA and YSLEER. The CDR3 has 16 residues. With 2 bases removed from V and 5 bases from J, the gap between germline ends came to 18 bases. The CDR3 loop reads CASSQPGGGQGTEAFF. CDR3 bases: TGCGCCAGCAGCCAACCTGGTGGGGGCCAGGGGACTGAAGCTTTCTTT.

This chain joins TRBV7-9 and TRBJ1-2; 8 positions match TRBD1. The germline gives CDR1 SEHNR, CDR2 FQNEAQ (reference sequence). The CDR3 runs 16 residues. J was trimmed by 5 bases and V by 5 bases; bases with no gene match: 13. The DNA for the CDR3 is TGTGCCAGCAGCAACCGACAGGGGTTCACCCTATATGGCTACACCTTC. This codes for CASSNRQGFTLYGYTF.

The rearrangement links TRBV12-3 or TRBV12-4 to TRBJ2-2; no definite D call. This CDR3 region has 12 residues. V lost 1 base and J lost 7, with 4 bases in between. The CDR3 sequence: CASSLVGGELFF. The CDR3 DNA follows: TGTGCCAGCAGTTTAGTCGGCGGGGAGCTGTTTTTT.

The CDR3 sequence is CASSSGLSRGNTIYF. For the CDR3, the DNA is TGTGCCAGCAGTTCTGGACTGTCGAGGGGAAACACCATATATTTT. This chain uses TRBV28 with TRBJ1-3; D gene ambiguous. The CDR3 extends over 15 amino acids. V was clipped by 4 bases and J by 4 bases, with 14 bases between them. CDR1 and CDR2 (germline): MDHEN, SYDVKM.

The genes are TRBV7-2 and TRBJ2-1, with TRBD2 as a possible D gene (7 bases). The germline V gene has CDR1 SGHTA and CDR2 FQGNSA. The CDR3 length is 16 residues. V was shortened by 6 bases and J by 3 bases, with 18 bases between the two germline ends. CDR3 residues: CASRRRGGVFYNEQFF. CDR3 DNA: TGTGCCAGCAGACGGAGAGGGGGGGTCTTCTACAATGAGCAGTTCTTC.

The chain couples TRBV27 to TRBJ1-2; 12 nucleotides line up with TRBD1. The CDR3 consists of 16 residues. With V trimmed by 6 bases and J by 6 bases, 11 bases remained unmatched. From germline, CDR1 is MNHEY and CDR2 SMNVEV (reference sequence). The CDR3 nucleotides are TGTGCCAGCAGCTACTCCCGGGACAGGGGGCTAAATGGCTACACCTTC. Translation: CASSYSRDRGLNGYTF.

This clone was seen a single time. The CDR3 region is CASSVGELTSRMVQYF. The CDR3 DNA is TGTGCCAGCAGCGTAGGCGAACTGACATCTCGGATGGTTCAGTACTTC. The chain links TRBV9 to TRBJ2-4; D uncertain. The ends were cut back, 0 bases at V and 11 bases at J, with 21 bases in the middle. There are 16 residues in the CDR3. Germline CDR1 reads SGDLS; CDR2 reads YYNGEE.

The V call is TRBV29-1, the J call TRBJ1-4; TRBD1 agrees at 10 bases. After removal of 6 bases from V and 7 bases from J, the junction contained 5 bases not matched to a gene. Germline V gene data show CDR1 as SQVTM and CDR2 as ANQGSEA. CDR3 length equals 13 residues. CDR3: CSVKGQGSEKLFF. The CDR3 DNA follows: TGCAGCGTAAAGGGACAGGGGAGTGAAAAACTGTTTTTT. Together with reference TRBV29-1 and TRBJ1-4, the CDR3 gives the full variable domain: SAVISQKPSRDICQRGTSLTIQCQVDSQVTMMFWYRQQPGQSLTLIATANQGSEATYESGFVIDKFPISRPNLTFSTLTVSNMSPEDSSIYLCSVKGQGSEKLFFGSGTQLSVL.

The J gene is TRBJ2-5, the V gene TRBV12-3 or TRBV12-4; D is uncertain. CDR3 length: 13 residues. V gave up 7 bases and J gave up 3 bases, with 12 bases separating them. The CDR3 here is CASTLGREETQYF. As DNA, the CDR3 is TGTGCCAGCACCTTGGGCAGAGAAGAGACCCAGTACTTC.

The chain employs TRBV29-1 and TRBJ2-3; TRBD2 matches 11 bases. Germline V gene sequence: CDR1 SQVTM, CDR2 ANQGSEA. The V and J ends lost 6 bases and 2 bases, in that order; junction bases with no gene match: 7. CDR3 length: 15 amino acids. The CDR3 nucleotides read TGCAGCGTCCTAGGACTAGCGGGCCCCACAGATACGCAGTATTTT. Its translation is CSVLGLAGPTDTQYF.

The rearrangement uses TRBV3-1 (or the pseudogene TRBV3-2) and TRBJ1-4; D ambiguous. This CDR3 comprises 15 residues. The V gene lost 1 base and the J gene lost 6 bases, with 12 bases spanning the gap. In germline, CDR1 is LGHDT, CDR2 YNNKEL (reference sequence). CDR3 protein: CASSQGVGRDEKLFF. The CDR3 DNA reads TGTGCCAGCAGCCAAGGGGTAGGGAGAGATGAAAAACTGTTTTTT.

The chain uses TRBV7-7 and TRBJ2-3; tentative D call: TRBD2 (5 bases). V was shortened by 5 bases and J by 3 bases, with 18 bases between the two germline ends. The CDR3 loop spans 16 amino acids. Germline lookup yields CDR1 SSHAT and CDR2 FNYEAQ (reference sequence). This chain's CDR3 is CASSRGASARTDTQYF. CDR3 DNA sequence: TGTGCCAGCAGCCGGGGTGCTTCAGCGAGAACAGATACGCAGTATTTT.

The chain recombines TRBV6-5 with TRBJ1-1, with 7 bases that match TRBD1. This CDR3 is built from 15 residues. V dropped 7 bases and J dropped 10; count of bases not matched to a gene: 18. The germline CDR1 and CDR2 sequences are MNHEY and SVGAGI. The CDR3 loop is CASMEGQGGTAGAFF. Written as DNA, the CDR3 is TGTGCCAGCATGGAGGGGCAGGGGGGAACAGCCGGAGCTTTCTTT.

This clone was observed a single time. V usage is TRBV11-2 and J usage is TRBJ1-5, with TRBD1 as a possible D gene (5 bases). CDR3 length: 13 amino acids. Trimming left V 4 bases short and J 5 bases short, with 9 bases between. Germline lookup yields CDR1 SGHAT and CDR2 FQNNGV. This chain's CDR3 is CASSSSGYQPQHF. CDR3 bases: TGTGCCAGCAGCTCCTCAGGGTATCAGCCCCAGCATTTT.

The gene calls are TRBV5-1 and TRBJ1-1; D not certain. CDR3 length: 12 amino acids. Germline CDR1 is SGHRS and CDR2 is YFSETQ. Trimming stripped 4 bases from V and 3 bases from J, with 7 bases between. CDR3 in amino acids: CASSLTHTEAFF. CDR3 DNA sequence: TGCGCCAGCAGCCTCACACACACTGAAGCTTTCTTT. Variable domain in full (rest from reference TRBV5-1 and TRBJ1-1): KAGVTQTPRYLIKTRGQQVTLSCSPISGHRSVSWYQQTPGQGLQFLFEYFSETQRNKGNFPGRFSGRQFSNSRSEMNVSTLELGDSALYLCASSLTHTEAFFGQGTRLTVV.

The chain joins TRBV7-9 to TRBJ2-7; the D gene is possibly TRBD1 (6 bases). This CDR3 comprises 14 residues. The germline V and J ends were trimmed by 5 bases and 0 bases, with 11 bases remaining between them. CDR1 and CDR2 from the germline V gene are SEHNR and FQNEAQ (reference sequence). CDR3 amino acids: CASSRTESSYEQYF. The DNA of the CDR3 is TGTGCCAGCAGCCGGACAGAAAGCTCCTACGAGCAGTACTTC.

The chain employs TRBV28 and TRBJ1-5; 8 nucleotides match TRBD1. Germline values: CDR1 MDHEN, CDR2 SYDVKM. V shed 8 bases, J shed 8 bases, and the junction held 17 bases outside the gene matches. The CDR3 has 16 residues. The CDR3 reads CASQRRDRRNLEPQHF. CDR3 coding DNA: TGTGCCAGCCAACGCCGGGACAGGAGAAATCTGGAGCCCCAGCATTTT.

V is TRBV10-3 and J is TRBJ1-2; a weak D match, TRBD1 (6 bases). V lost 4 bases to trimming and J lost 10 bases, with 16 bases between them. The CDR3 loop spans 13 amino acids. Germline values: CDR1 ENHRY, CDR2 SYGVKD. The CDR3 loop is CAISVSGDNIYTF. The DNA for the CDR3 is TGTGCCATCAGTGTATCAGGGGATAATATCTACACCTTC.

The V call is TRBV5-8, the J call TRBJ2-3, with 8 bases aligning to TRBD2. CDR3 length: 16 amino acids. J lost 5 bases, V lost 0 bases, and 8 bases had no gene match. Germline V gene lookup returns CDR1 SGHTS and CDR2 YDEGEE. As DNA, the CDR3 is TGTGCCAGCAGCTTGGGGATAGCGGGACCTCAAGATACGCAGTATTTT. Its protein product is CASSLGIAGPQDTQYF.

This chain uses TRBV28 with TRBJ2-7; D not certain. The CDR3 has 15 residues. Germline CDR1 and CDR2: MDHEN and SYDVKM. Trimming left V 3 bases short and J 0 bases short, with 12 bases between. In DNA, the CDR3 is TGTGCCAGCAGTTTGCCAGGCCGTCTCTCCTACGAGCAGTACTTC. Amino acids: CASSLPGRLSYEQYF. Looking up the rest from reference TRBV28 and TRBJ2-7 gives the full variable domain: DVKVTQSSRYLVKRTGEKVFLECVQDMDHENMFWYRQDPGLGLRLIYFSYDVKMKEKGDIPEGYSVSREKKERFSLILESASTNQTSMYLCASSLPGRLSYEQYFGPGTRLTVT.

The rearrangement joins TRBV29-1 to TRBJ1-5; D ambiguous. The germline V gene encodes CDR1 SQVTM and CDR2 ANQGSEA. Trimming took off 4 bases at V and 6 bases at J, with 10 bases between the two ends. The CDR3 runs to 12 residues. CDR3 residues: CSVGEVSQPQHF. Written as DNA, the CDR3 is TGCAGCGTTGGAGAGGTGAGTCAGCCCCAGCATTTT.

The J gene is TRBJ2-1, the V gene TRBV28, with 11 bases that match TRBD2. Germline V CDR1 and CDR2: MDHEN, SYDVKM. This CDR3 contains 15 residues. After removal of 5 bases from V and 6 bases from J, the junction contained 6 bases not matched to a gene. Here the CDR3 reads CASSVLAGGPNEQFF. Here the CDR3 DNA reads TGTGCCAGCAGTGTCCTAGCGGGAGGACCCAATGAGCAGTTCTTC.

This clone was observed a few times. The V and J genes are TRBV30 and TRBJ1-2; D is uncertain. Trimming left V 2 bases short and J 3 bases short, with 10 bases between. The CDR3 spans 13 residues. Germline V CDR1 and CDR2: GTSNPN, SVGIG (reference sequence). The CDR3 region has the DNA TGTGCCTGGAGTCCGGGTCTGGACTATGGCTACACCTTC. This codes for CAWSPGLDYGYTF.

The J gene is TRBJ1-3, the V gene TRBV29-1; D is unresolved. This CDR3 contains 12 residues. CDR1 and CDR2 (germline): SQVTM, ANQGSEA. V lost 7 bases, J lost 0 bases, and 7 bases lay in between. In nucleotides, the CDR3 is TGCAGCGGTCTTATCTCTGGAAACACCATATATTTT. Translation gives CSGLISGNTIYF. Full variable domain (outside the CDR3, taken from reference TRBV29-1 and TRBJ1-3): SAVISQKPSRDICQRGTSLTIQCQVDSQVTMMFWYRQQPGQSLTLIATANQGSEATYESGFVIDKFPISRPNLTFSTLTVSNMSPEDSSIYLCSGLISGNTIYFGEGSWLTVV.

The V call is TRBV19, the J call TRBJ1-5; D is perhaps TRBD1 (5 bases). This CDR3 spans 15 amino acids. Per the germline V gene, CDR1 is LNHDA and CDR2 is SQIVND (reference sequence). V was shortened by 0 bases and J by 6 bases, with 12 bases between the two germline ends. CDR3 sequence (DNA): TGTGCCAGTAGTATAGAATGGGGGGTCCTTCAGCCCCAGCATTTT. Translated, it gives CASSIEWGVLQPQHF.

The V call is TRBV28, the J call TRBJ2-2; 7 positions match TRBD1. The J segment lost 5 bases and the V segment lost 8 bases, leaving 11 bases of the junction unmatched. The CDR3 spans 15 residues. The germline V gene encodes CDR1 MDHEN and CDR2 SYDVKM. This CDR3 is CASAKSGGRTGELFF. DNA for the CDR3: TGTGCCAGCGCAAAATCAGGGGGAAGGACCGGGGAGCTGTTTTTT.

This chain uses TRBV19 with TRBJ1-1; weak D call: TRBD1 (6 bases). The germline gives CDR1 LNHDA, CDR2 SQIVND (reference sequence). V was clipped by 6 bases and J by 3 bases, with 11 bases between them. The length of the CDR3 is 13 residues. The CDR3 sequence is CASSEQGYTEAFF. In DNA form, the CDR3 reads TGTGCCAGTAGCGAACAGGGTTACACTGAAGCTTTCTTT.